Sequencing of this T cell receptor (beta chain) was carried out in a study of shared clonotypes between healthy human individuals (dated by TCRdb to about 2020). For the study in its entirety: Three men and a couple of women, aged 18 to 49 years, made up the cohort. For each donor, three plates each were used for CD4 naive and CD4 memory, two plates were used for CD8 naive, and one plate was used for CD8 memory. The study deeply sequenced blood TCR repertoires of 5 or 6 healthy adults to estimate repertoire size and the extent of clonotype sharing between individuals. Libraries were prepared and TCR repertoires were sequenced by different laboratories using diverse techniques, in order to increase sequencing depth and limit assay-specific biases. Each donor's leukapheresis produced roughly between roughly 0.85 and 10 billion PBMCs. Paper-wide results and their limitations: Naive subsets generally had larger estimated clonotype richness than memory subsets did. Across four donors, around 5% of naive CD4, approximately 3.6% of naive CD8, under 2.5% of memory CD4, and approximately 0.4% of memory CD8 clonotypes were shared. Higher generation probabilities were observed for clonotypes shared by all four sorted-subset donors than for non-shared clonotypes. Sampling was restricted to blood, and TCR repertoires in tissue are likely to differ from TCR repertoires in blood. Incomplete sequencing was indicated by rarefaction of sorted-subset datasets, despite the large sequencing depth. Pairwise subsampling indicated that sequencing depth was expected to affect the degree of clonotype sharing among donors. Because the study included only a small number of donors, the genetic and exposure-history diversity represented was limited.

About this clone itself: Its antigen is currently not known. Base-call qualities are not available, and no considerably larger clone is one nucleotide away.

Spanning cysteine to phenylalanine, the CDR3 consists of 15 amino acids. Only the CDR3 part of the read is kept: 45 bases, read in frame from the first base. CDR1 and CDR2 were assigned from the germline V gene (reference sequence) as SGHNT and YYREEE. At the junction V is shortened by 3 bases and J by 1 base, with 14 bases in between. Healthy HIV-negative adults with no recently reported acute infections or vaccinations were included as donors. Every donor was a Caucasian adult residing in Nashville, Tennessee, USA. CD4+ T cells were enriched by magnetic negative selection, after which naive cells were positively selected on CD45RA and the negative fraction was taken as the memory subset. Blood was collected by leukapheresis, and PBMCs were isolated by Ficoll-Histopaque density gradient centrifugation and then cryopreserved in liquid nitrogen vapor phase. Analytical flow cytometry was used to check the purity and quantity of each magnetically sorted T cell population. From each sorted fraction, genomic DNA was isolated and quantified by UV absorbance on a Nanodrop 2000c.

TCR CDR3 regions were amplified from genomic DNA by multiplex PCR using the deep immunoSEQ assay. For each cell subset, the extracted genomic DNA was distributed evenly across all wells of several immunoSEQ 96-well plates, and each plate served as one replicate. For sorted subsets, each replicate PCR was loaded with roughly 190 ng genomic DNA, equivalent to 30,000 or so T cell genomes. Purified libraries were measured with a Qubit 3.0 fluorometer, size-checked on a Bioanalyzer 2100, and measured again with the KAPA Library Quantification kit. Each immunoSEQ 96-well plate was sequenced on its own single-read 150-cycle Illumina NextSeq 550 flow cell. As for how the authors treated the data: Because the immunoSEQ output held only junctional sequences and lacked quality scores, the filtering could not match the filtering applied to full-length reads. Sequences were annotated with PyIR, a Python wrapper for IgBLAST v1.9, using IMGT germline references to assign V/J genes and CDR3. Reads were filtered out if the reads had weak V/J assignments (E-value above 1e-6), no CDR3, stop codons, out-of-frame junctions, or ambiguous translated residues. V3J clonotypes were defined as sequences sharing the same inferred V gene, J gene, and CDR3 amino acid sequence. To compute the percentage overlap between repertoires, the number of shared unique clonotypes was divided by the size of the smaller repertoire. Three approaches were used to assess repertoire richness: RTK rarefaction, the Chao1 estimator, and Recon v2.1 estimates of unobserved clonotypes. Generation probabilities for all TCRbeta clonotypes obtained by the gDNA method from four donors were computed using OLGA. TCRdb stores this immuneACCESS table with in-frame sequences only. Part of the clones is absent; in the studies checked, under half of the shortfall reflects unresolved V genes, and no reason is known for the rest. The V and J calls and the clone size are those of that table, but D and trimming were determined from the DNA. The sample data list 2 million to 2.5 million clones, and roughly 93% of these were observed just once. 0.39% of the sample is in the top ten clones.

The receptor was derived from a man aged 18 to 35 in good health. Some clones in this sample may be carry-over from other donors' samples. In this chain, TRBV5-4 is recombined with TRBJ2-7; the D region possibly corresponds to TRBD1 (6 bases align). Sequencing input: naive CD4+ T cells from PBMCs. Interpreted using the paper, the cell subset or site label stands for: CD45RA+ positively selected. The DNA sequence is TGTGCCAGCAGCTCGGGCCCAGGGGTTTCCTACGAGCAGTACTTC. This is translated as CASSSGPGVSYEQYF.